This TCR beta chain was recovered during a study of cytomegalovirus exposure and HLA in healthy donors. Libraries were prepared by immunoSEQ multiplex PCR; TCRdb keeps only in-frame clonotypes and omits some of them. In the table there are approximately 200,000 clones, approximately 90% of which are singletons. This clone was counted once. This CDR3 contains 13 residues. Deletions cut 0 bases from V and 3 bases from J, with 7 bases between. Germline CDR1 reads GTSNPN; CDR2 reads SVGIG (reference sequence). The sequence derives from a woman under 30 in good health and CMV-seronegative. This chain connects TRBV30 to TRBJ2-3; D gene unclear. Material: PBMCs. CDR3 nucleotide sequence: TGTGCCTGGAGTGTACCAGGAACAGATACGCAGTATTTT. This sequence encodes CAWSVPGTDTQYF.